In its sample, the clone carrying this T cell receptor beta chain ranks as medium-sized. Its antigen remains unknown. These data originate in a study of T and B cells in COVID-19 patients. Germline-derived CDR1 and CDR2 are MDHEN and SYDVKM. With 5 bases removed from V and 4 bases from J, the gap between germline ends came to 9 bases. The CDR3 is made up of 13 amino acids. Blood genomic DNA input for TRB amplification was 250-500 ng. Study-level results: Exclusive to the recovered cohort were some 2,300 TCR clusters, a few dozen of them with low generation probability. Patients with COVID-19 reportedly showed strongly skewed T cell receptor beta variable and joining gene usage.

BIOMED2 TRB-A/B primer pools were used in multiplex TRB PCR. TCRdb reprocessed the multiplex PCR reads with MiXCR, giving one entry per CDR3 protein. The sample lists thousands of distinct CDR3 sequences; 30% to 40% were seen once. The V gene is TRBV28, the J gene TRBJ2-1; weak D call: TRBD1 (6 bases). The specimen sequenced was blood. This clonotype was obtained from a human donor who had recovered from COVID-19. The DNA for the CDR3 is TGTGCCAGCAGTGTACAGGGTTACAATGAGCAGTTCTTC. Translating it yields CASSVQGYNEQFF.